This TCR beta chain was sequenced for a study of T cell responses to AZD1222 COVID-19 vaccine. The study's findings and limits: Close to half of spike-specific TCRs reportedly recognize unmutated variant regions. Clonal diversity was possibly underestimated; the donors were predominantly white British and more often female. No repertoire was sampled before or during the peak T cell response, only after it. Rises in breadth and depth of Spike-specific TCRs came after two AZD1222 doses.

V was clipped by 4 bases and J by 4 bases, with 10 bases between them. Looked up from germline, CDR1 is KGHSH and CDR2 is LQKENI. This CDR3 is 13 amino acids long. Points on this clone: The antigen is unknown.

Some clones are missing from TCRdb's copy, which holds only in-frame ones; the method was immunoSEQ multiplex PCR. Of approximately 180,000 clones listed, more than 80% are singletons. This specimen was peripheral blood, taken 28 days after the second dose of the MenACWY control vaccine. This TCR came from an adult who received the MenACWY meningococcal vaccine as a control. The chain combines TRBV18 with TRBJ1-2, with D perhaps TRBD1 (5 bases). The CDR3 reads CASSHPGTYGYTF. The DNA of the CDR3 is TGTGCCAGCTCACATCCCGGGACCTATGGCTACACCTTC.